This T cell receptor beta chain was profiled in a study of T cells expressing NK-cell markers. Study at large: Among eight sequenced donors, seven carried HCMV seropositivity while one was seronegative.

TCR beta cDNA was made by 5'RACE template switching with UMIs. TCRdb reanalyzed the 5' RACE reads, giving one entry per CDR3 protein sequence and no DNA. The sample has over 150,000 distinct CDR3 sequences. Sequencing used blood T cells: a sorted CD56 or NKG2C T cell subset, CD4+ or CD8+ T cells, or bulk PBMC T cells (not recorded which). The receptor was isolated from a woman aged 45-65 years in good health.

CDR3: CASSLWGGSTEAFF. The rearrangement joins TRBV5-6 to TRBJ1-1. Germline-derived CDR1 and CDR2 are SGHDT and YYEEEE. The CDR3 is 14 amino acids.